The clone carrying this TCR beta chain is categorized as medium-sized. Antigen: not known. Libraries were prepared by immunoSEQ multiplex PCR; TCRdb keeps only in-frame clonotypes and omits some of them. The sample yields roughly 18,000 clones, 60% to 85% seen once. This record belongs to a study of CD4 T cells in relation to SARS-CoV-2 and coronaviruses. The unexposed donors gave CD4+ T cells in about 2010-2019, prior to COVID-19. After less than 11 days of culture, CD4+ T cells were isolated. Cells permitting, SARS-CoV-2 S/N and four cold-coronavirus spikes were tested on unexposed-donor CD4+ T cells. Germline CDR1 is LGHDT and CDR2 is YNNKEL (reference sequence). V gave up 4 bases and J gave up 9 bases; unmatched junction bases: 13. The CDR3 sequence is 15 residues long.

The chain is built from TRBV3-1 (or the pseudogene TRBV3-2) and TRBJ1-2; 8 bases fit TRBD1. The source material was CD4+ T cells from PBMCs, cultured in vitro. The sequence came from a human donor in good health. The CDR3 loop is CASSRSGTGPMSYTF. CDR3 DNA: TGTGCCAGCAGCCGATCCGGGACAGGTCCTATGAGCTACACCTTC.